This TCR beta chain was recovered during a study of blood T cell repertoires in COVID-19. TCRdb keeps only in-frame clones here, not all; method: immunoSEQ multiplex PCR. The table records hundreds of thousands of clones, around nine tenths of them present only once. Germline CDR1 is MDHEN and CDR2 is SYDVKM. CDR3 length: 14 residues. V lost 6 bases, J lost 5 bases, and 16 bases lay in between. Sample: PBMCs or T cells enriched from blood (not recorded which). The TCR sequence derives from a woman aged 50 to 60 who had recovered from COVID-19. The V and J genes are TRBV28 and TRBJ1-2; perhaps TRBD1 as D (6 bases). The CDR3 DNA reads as TGTGCCAGCAGCTCTCCGGGACAAGTATATGGCTACACCTTC. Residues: CASSSPGQVYGYTF.